What follows are 13 T cell receptor beta chains derived from one specimen sequenced in a study of T-cell reconstitution after alpha-beta-depleted transplantation in children. It was with unique molecular identifiers that the TCRbeta library was prepared. TCRdb reprocessed the PCR reads with MiXCR, giving one entry per CDR3 protein. This table has more than 45,000 distinct CDR3 sequences, 40% to 65% appearing once. Specimen: peripheral blood, collected before TCRalphabeta/CD19-depleted stem cell transplant. The receptors here all came from a boy under two years old with SCID, due to receive a stem cell transplant.

In its sample, this clonotype was seen a few times. The V and J genes are TRBV20-1 and TRBJ2-1; 12 bases are a match to TRBD2. Germline V gene sequence: CDR1 DFQATT, CDR2 SNEGSKA (reference sequence). V gave up 5 bases and J gave up 4 bases; unmatched junction bases: 6. There are 15 residues in the CDR3. The CDR3 loop is CSALSGTSGYNEQFF. For the CDR3, the DNA is TGCAGTGCTTTATCCGGGACTAGCGGGTACAATGAGCAGTTCTTC.

This rearrangement joins TRBV7-9 to TRBJ2-7; no reliable D call. V was clipped by 5 bases and J by 6 bases, with 11 bases between them. CDR1 is SEHNR and CDR2 is FQNEAQ in the germline V gene (reference sequence). The CDR3 spans 12 residues. The chain's CDR3 is CASSLPRGEQYF. CDR3 in DNA: TGTGCCAGCAGCCTGCCCAGAGGCGAGCAGTACTTC.

This chain joins TRBV20-1 and TRBJ2-1, with D possibly being TRBD1 (5 bases). The CDR3 is 14 amino acids. CDR1 and CDR2 from the germline V gene are DFQATT and SNEGSKA (reference sequence). With 6 bases removed from V and 3 bases from J, the gap between germline ends came to 15 bases. The CDR3 here is CSARTLDSYNEQFF. The CDR3 bases are TGCAGTGCCCGAACCCTCGACAGCTACAATGAGCAGTTCTTC.

This chain uses TRBV19 with TRBJ2-7, with D possibly TRBD1 on 6 matching bases. CDR3 length: 14 amino acids. Trimming took off 6 bases at V and 3 bases at J, with 15 bases between the two ends. Germline CDR1 LNHDA, CDR2 SQIVND (reference sequence). The CDR3 reads CASSPQGRVYEQYF. CDR3 in DNA: TGTGCCAGTAGCCCACAGGGAAGGGTCTACGAGCAGTACTTC. Together with reference TRBV19 and TRBJ2-7, the CDR3 gives the full variable domain: DGGITQSPKYLFRKEGQNVTLSCEQNLNHDAMYWYRQDPGQGLRLIYYSQIVNDFQKGDIAEGYSVSREKKESFPLTVTSAQKNPTAFYLCASSPQGRVYEQYFGPGTRLTVT.

V gene TRBV19 combines with J gene TRBJ1-1, with D unresolved. Germline assignment: CDR1 LNHDA and CDR2 SQIVND (reference sequence). The CDR3 runs 11 residues. The V gene lost 5 bases and the J gene lost 5 bases, with 6 bases spanning the gap. CDR3 amino acids: CASSLETEAFF. Written as DNA, the CDR3 is TGTGCCAGTAGTCTGGAGACTGAAGCTTTCTTT. Together with reference TRBV19 and TRBJ1-1, the CDR3 gives the full variable domain: DGGITQSPKYLFRKEGQNVTLSCEQNLNHDAMYWYRQDPGQGLRLIYYSQIVNDFQKGDIAEGYSVSREKKESFPLTVTSAQKNPTAFYLCASSLETEAFFGQGTRLTVV.

The rearrangement joins TRBV12-3 or TRBV12-4 to TRBJ2-5; D perhaps matches TRBD2 (6 bases). Trimming left V 6 bases short and J 5 bases short, with 13 bases between. This CDR3 region has 13 residues. This CDR3 is CASSYGTWETQYF. The CDR3 DNA reads as TGTGCCAGCAGCTATGGGACTTGGGAGACCCAGTACTTC.

The rearrangement uses TRBV4-2 and TRBJ2-1, with TRBD2 matching over 12 bases. The V gene's germline CDR1 is LGHNA and CDR2 YNFKEQ. This CDR3 comprises 17 residues. V lost 1 base and J lost 3; bases outside the gene matches: 4. As DNA, the CDR3 is TGTGCCAGCAGCCAAGTTGGACTAGCGGGGATCTACAATGAGCAGTTCTTC. Translation: CASSQVGLAGIYNEQFF.

The chain combines TRBV5-1 with TRBJ2-1; 14 bases are a match to TRBD2. Germline V gene sequence: CDR1 SGHRS, CDR2 YFSETQ. After removal of 3 bases from V and 10 bases from J, the junction contained 9 bases not matched to a gene. CDR3 length equals 16 residues. DNA for the CDR3: TGCGCCAGCAGCTGGGGGACTAGCGGGGGACCCTGGGAGCAGTTCTTC. As protein: CASSWGTSGGPWEQFF. The whole variable domain, filled in from reference TRBV5-1 and TRBJ2-1, reads KAGVTQTPRYLIKTRGQQVTLSCSPISGHRSVSWYQQTPGQGLQFLFEYFSETQRNKGNFPGRFSGRQFSNSRSEMNVSTLELGDSALYLCASSWGTSGGPWEQFFGPGTRLTVL.

This clonotype appeared a few times. This chain uses TRBV11-2 with TRBJ2-7, with D perhaps matching TRBD2 (5 bases). The CDR3 loop spans 12 amino acids. The germline CDR1 and CDR2 sequences are SGHAT and FQNNGV. Trimming removed 1 base from V and 7 bases from J, with 8 bases in between. This CDR3 is CASSLAGLEQYF. The CDR3 DNA is TGTGCCAGCAGCTTAGCCGGACTGGAGCAGTACTTC.

The chain recombines TRBV12-3 or TRBV12-4 with TRBJ2-7; TRBD2 is a possible D gene (5 bases). Trimming left V 7 bases short and J 1 base short, with 20 bases between. The CDR3 covers 16 residues. This chain's CDR3 is CASTYGGGRRSYEQYF. The CDR3 nucleotides are TGTGCCAGCACTTACGGAGGCGGACGGAGATCCTACGAGCAGTACTTC.

The chain employs TRBV6-2 or TRBV6-3 and TRBJ2-1; 10 nucleotides agree with TRBD2. Germline V gives CDR1 MNHEY, CDR2 SVGEGT. The CDR3 loop spans 15 amino acids. J was trimmed by 4 bases and V by 4 bases; bases with no gene match: 4. Written as DNA, the CDR3 is TGTGCCAGCAGTTTTAGCGGGGGGTCTTACAATGAGCAGTTCTTC. Residues: CASSFSGGSYNEQFF.

The chain combines TRBV5-1 with TRBJ1-1; possibly TRBD1 for D (5 bases). Germline V gene lookup returns CDR1 SGHRS and CDR2 YFSETQ. V lost 4 bases and J lost 5, with 15 bases in between. This CDR3 spans 14 amino acids. This CDR3 reads CASSSYSGGTEAFF. The CDR3, as DNA: TGCGCCAGCAGCAGCTATTCGGGGGGGACTGAAGCTTTCTTT.

This clonotype was found many times. The gene calls are TRBV5-1 and TRBJ1-2; TRBD1 matches at 8 bases. Germline CDR1 is SGHRS and CDR2 is YFSETQ. V lost 5 bases to trimming and J lost 0 bases; unmatched junction nucleotides: 9. The CDR3 spans 16 residues. CDR3: CASRNGQGLANYGYTF. CDR3 nucleotide sequence: TGCGCCAGCAGAAATGGACAGGGACTAGCTAACTATGGCTACACCTTC. The full variable domain, completed using reference TRBV5-1 and TRBJ1-2, is KAGVTQTPRYLIKTRGQQVTLSCSPISGHRSVSWYQQTPGQGLQFLFEYFSETQRNKGNFPGRFSGRQFSNSRSEMNVSTLELGDSALYLCASRNGQGLANYGYTFGSGTRLTVV.